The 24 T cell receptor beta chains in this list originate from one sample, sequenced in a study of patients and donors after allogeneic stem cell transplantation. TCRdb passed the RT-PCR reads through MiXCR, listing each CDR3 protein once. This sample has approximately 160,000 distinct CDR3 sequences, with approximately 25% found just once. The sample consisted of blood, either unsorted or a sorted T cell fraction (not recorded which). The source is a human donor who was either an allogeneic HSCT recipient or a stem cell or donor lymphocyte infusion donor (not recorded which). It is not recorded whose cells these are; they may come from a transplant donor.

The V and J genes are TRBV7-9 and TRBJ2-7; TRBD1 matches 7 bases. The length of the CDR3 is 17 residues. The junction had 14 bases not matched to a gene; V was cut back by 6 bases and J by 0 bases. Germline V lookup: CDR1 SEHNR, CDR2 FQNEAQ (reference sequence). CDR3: CASSPLNRRDSSYEQYF. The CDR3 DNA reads TGTGCCAGCAGTCCCCTTAACCGCCGGGACAGCTCCTACGAGCAGTACTTC.

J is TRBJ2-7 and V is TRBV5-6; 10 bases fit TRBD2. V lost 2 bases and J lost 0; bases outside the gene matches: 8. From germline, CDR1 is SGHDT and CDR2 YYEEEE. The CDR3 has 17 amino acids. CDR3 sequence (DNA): TGTGCCAGCAGCTTCTCTGGACTAGCGGAAGTCTCCTACGAGCAGTACTTC. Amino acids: CASSFSGLAEVSYEQYF.

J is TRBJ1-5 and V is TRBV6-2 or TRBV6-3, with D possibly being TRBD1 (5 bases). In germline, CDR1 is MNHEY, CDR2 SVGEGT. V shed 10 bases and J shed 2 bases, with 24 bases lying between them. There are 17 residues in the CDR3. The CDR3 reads CATSGTATRIGNQPQHF. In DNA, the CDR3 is TGTGCCACCTCCGGGACGGCAACTCGTATCGGCAATCAGCCCCAGCATTTT.

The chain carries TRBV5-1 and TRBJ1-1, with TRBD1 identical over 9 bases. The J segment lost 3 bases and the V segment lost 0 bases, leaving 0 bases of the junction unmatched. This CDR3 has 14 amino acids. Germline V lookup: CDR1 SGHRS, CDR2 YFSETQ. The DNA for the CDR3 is TGCGCCAGCAGCTTGGACAGGGGGCACACTGAAGCTTTCTTT. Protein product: CASSLDRGHTEAFF.

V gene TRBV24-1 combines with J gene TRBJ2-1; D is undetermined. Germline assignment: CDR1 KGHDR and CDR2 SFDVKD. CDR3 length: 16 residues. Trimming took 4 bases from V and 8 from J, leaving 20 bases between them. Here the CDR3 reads CATSDHNSRVIYEQFF. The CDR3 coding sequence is TGTGCCACCAGTGACCACAATTCCCGAGTAATATATGAGCAGTTCTTC.

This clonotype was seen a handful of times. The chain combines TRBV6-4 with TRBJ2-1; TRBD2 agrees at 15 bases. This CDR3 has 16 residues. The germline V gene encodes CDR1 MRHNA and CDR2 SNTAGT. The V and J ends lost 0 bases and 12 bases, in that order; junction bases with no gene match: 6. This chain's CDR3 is CASSDSAGLAGGGQFF. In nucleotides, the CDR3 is TGTGCCAGCAGTGACTCTGCGGGACTAGCGGGAGGCGGGCAGTTCTTC.

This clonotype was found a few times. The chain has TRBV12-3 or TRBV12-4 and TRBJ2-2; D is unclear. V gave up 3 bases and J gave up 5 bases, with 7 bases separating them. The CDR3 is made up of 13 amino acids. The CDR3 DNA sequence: TGTGCCAGCAGTTTCCTTTTAACCGGGGAGCTGTTTTTT. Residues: CASSFLLTGELFF.

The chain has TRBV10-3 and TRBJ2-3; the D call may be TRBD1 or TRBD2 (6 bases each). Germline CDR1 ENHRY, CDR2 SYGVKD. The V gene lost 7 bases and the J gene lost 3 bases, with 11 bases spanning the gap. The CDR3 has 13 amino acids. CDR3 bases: TGTGCCATCAAGGGGGAGGAAACAGATACGCAGTATTTT. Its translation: CAIKGEETDTQYF.

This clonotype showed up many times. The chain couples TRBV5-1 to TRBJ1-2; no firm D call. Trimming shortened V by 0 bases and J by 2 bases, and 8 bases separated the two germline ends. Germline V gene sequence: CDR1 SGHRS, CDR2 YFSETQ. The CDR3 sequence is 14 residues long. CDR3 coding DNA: TGCGCCAGCAGCTTGGGAGGGCAGAACTATGGCTACACCTTC. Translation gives CASSLGGQNYGYTF.

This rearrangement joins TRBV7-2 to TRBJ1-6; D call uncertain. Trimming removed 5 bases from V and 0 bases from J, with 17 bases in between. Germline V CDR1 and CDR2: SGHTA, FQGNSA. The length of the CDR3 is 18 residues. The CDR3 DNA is TGTGCCAGCAGCCCCTTCCGGGAATTCAGCTCCTATAATTCACCCCTCCACTTT. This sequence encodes CASSPFREFSSYNSPLHF. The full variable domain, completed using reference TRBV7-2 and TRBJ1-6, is GAGVSQSPSNKVTEKGKDVELRCDPISGHTALYWYRQSLGQGLEFLIYFQGNSAPDKSGLPSDRFSAERTGGSVSTLTIQRTQQEDSAVYLCASSPFREFSSYNSPLHFGNGTRLTVT.

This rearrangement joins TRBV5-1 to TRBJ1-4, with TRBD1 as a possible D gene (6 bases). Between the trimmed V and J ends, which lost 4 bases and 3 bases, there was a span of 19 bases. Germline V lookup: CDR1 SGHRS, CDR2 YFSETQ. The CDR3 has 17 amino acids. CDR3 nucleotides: TGCGCCAGCAGCCCCGGGGAGGGGGTGTTAGCTAATGAAAAACTGTTTTTT. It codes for CASSPGEGVLANEKLFF.

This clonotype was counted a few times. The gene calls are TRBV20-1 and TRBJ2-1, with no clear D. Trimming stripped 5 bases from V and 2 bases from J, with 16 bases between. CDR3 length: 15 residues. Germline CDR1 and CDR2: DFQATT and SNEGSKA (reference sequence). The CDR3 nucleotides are TGCAGTGCTCGCGCAGCAAAGGGCCCCTACAATGAGCAGTTCTTC. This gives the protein CSARAAKGPYNEQFF.

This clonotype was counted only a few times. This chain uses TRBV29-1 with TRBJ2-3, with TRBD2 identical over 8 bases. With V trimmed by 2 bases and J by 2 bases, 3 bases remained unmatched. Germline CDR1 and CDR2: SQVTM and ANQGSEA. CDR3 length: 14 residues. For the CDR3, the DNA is TGCAGCGTTGAATCTAGCGGGCACACAGATACGCAGTATTTT. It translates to CSVESSGHTDTQYF.

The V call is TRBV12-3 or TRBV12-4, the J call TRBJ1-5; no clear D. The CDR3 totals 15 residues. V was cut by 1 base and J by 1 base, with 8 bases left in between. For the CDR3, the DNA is TGTGCCAGCAGTTTAGGGAAGGAGAGCAATCAGCCCCAGCATTTT. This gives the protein CASSLGKESNQPQHF.

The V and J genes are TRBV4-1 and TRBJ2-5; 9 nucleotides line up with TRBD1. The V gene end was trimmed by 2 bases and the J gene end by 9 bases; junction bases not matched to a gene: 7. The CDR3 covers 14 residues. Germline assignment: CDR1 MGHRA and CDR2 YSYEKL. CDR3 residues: CASSQPGTGWAQYF. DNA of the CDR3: TGCGCCAGCAGCCAACCCGGGACAGGGTGGGCCCAGTACTTC.

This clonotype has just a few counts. DNA for the CDR3: TGTGCCAGCAGTCCAAACCTAGCGGGAGCATTGACCGAGCAGTACTTC. Translated: CASSPNLAGALTEQYF. The V call is TRBV12-3 or TRBV12-4, the J call TRBJ2-7; 10 positions agree with TRBD2. V was clipped by 5 bases and J by 6 bases; unmatched bases: 13. This CDR3 is 16 amino acids long.

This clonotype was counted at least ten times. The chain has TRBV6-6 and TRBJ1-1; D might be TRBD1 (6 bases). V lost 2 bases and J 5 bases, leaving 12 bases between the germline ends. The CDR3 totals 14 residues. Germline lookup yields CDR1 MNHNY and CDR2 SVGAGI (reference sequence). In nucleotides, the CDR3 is TGTGCCAGCAGTTACAGGGGGTATCCGACTGAAGCTTTCTTT. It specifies CASSYRGYPTEAFF.

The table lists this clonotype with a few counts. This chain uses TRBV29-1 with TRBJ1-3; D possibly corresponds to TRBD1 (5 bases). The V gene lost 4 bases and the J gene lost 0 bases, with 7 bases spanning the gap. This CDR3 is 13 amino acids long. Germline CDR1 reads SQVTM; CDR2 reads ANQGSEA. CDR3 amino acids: CSVAGSSGNTIYF. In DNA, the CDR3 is TGCAGCGTTGCAGGGAGCTCTGGAAACACCATATATTTT.

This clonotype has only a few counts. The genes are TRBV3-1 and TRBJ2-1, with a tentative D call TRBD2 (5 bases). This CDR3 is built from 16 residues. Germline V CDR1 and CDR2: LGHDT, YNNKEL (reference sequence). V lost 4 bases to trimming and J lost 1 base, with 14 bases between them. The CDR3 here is CASSRLGGGSYNEQFF. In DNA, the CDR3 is TGTGCCAGCAGCCGTCTTGGTGGAGGATCCTACAATGAGCAGTTCTTC.

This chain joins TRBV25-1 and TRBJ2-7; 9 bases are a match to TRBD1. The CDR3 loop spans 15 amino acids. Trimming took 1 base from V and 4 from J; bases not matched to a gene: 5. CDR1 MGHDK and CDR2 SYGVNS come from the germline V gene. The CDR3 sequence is CASSEFLQGAYEQYF. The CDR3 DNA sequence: TGTGCCAGCAGTGAATTTTTACAGGGGGCGTACGAGCAGTACTTC.

CDR3 region: CASRRLGRNTEAFF. CDR3 sequence (DNA): TGTGCCAGCAGGAGACTTGGTAGGAACACTGAAGCTTTCTTT. The rearrangement uses TRBV6-5 and TRBJ1-1, with D unresolved. The CDR3 is made up of 14 amino acids. Per the germline V gene, CDR1 is MNHEY and CDR2 is SVGAGI. Trimming removed 6 bases at V and 1 base at J, with 12 bases between.

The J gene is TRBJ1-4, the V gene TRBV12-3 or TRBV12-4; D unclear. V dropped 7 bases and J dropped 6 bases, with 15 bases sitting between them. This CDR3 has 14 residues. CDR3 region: CASNLSPADEKLFF. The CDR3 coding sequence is TGTGCCAGCAACCTAAGCCCAGCGGATGAAAAACTGTTTTTT.

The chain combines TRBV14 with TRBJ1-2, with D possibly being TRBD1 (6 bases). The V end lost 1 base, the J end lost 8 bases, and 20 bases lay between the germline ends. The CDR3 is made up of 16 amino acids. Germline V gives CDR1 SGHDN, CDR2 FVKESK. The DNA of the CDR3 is TGTGCCAGCAGCCAAGGGCTCGTGGGGGCTACGGCAGGCTACACCTTC. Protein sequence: CASSQGLVGATAGYTF.

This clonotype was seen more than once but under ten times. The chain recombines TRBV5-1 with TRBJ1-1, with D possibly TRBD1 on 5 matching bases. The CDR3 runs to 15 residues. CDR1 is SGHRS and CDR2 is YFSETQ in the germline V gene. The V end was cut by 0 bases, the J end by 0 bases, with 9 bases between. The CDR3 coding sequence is TGCGCCAGCAGCTTGGCTCAGGGACTGAACACTGAAGCTTTCTTT. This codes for CASSLAQGLNTEAFF. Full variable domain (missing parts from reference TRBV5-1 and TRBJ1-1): KAGVTQTPRYLIKTRGQQVTLSCSPISGHRSVSWYQQTPGQGLQFLFEYFSETQRNKGNFPGRFSGRQFSNSRSEMNVSTLELGDSALYLCASSLAQGLNTEAFFGQGTRLTVV.